This T cell receptor (beta chain) is from a study of shared T cell receptors in the human thymus. With 1 base removed from V and 5 bases from J, the gap between germline ends came to 21 bases. The CDR3 totals 17 residues. Germline values: CDR1 LGHNT, CDR2 FRNRAP. The data were produced by immunoSEQ multiplex PCR, yet TCRdb's version contains in-frame clones alone and is incomplete. The sample includes about 660,000 clones, roughly 88% of them seen just once. These data also formed part of another study, on human thymus T cells. Per that study: Among the donors, all were healthy Finnish infants having corrective surgery for congenital heart defects.

Sequencing was performed on thymocytes. The sequence came from a boy under two years old with a congenital heart defect. The V and J genes are TRBV12-5 and TRBJ2-7; D perhaps matches TRBD1 (6 bases). As DNA, the CDR3 is TGTGCTAGTGGTTTGGGGGGACACGGGGAAAGTTTACACGAGCAGTACTTC. Its protein product is CASGLGGHGESLHEQYF.